Shown below are 3 T cell receptor beta chains from a single sample sequenced in a study of blood T cells in healthy people across ages (dated by TCRdb to about 2015). Library method: 5' RACE. The sample was run on an Illumina HiSeq 2500. The second PCR ran for about 6 to 12 cycles and used a J-beta primer mix along with a sample-barcoded 5' primer. TCRdb reran the public reads through fastp at Q25 and MiXCR, keeping productive beta chains. Entries are consolidated by CDR3 protein sequence, retaining the most common genes and DNA. In this sample the table shows around 1,600,000 distinct CDR3 sequences, approximately 42% of which occur a single time. The ten largest clones take up more than 4% of the sample. Input material: blood. The origin of the receptors is a young woman in good health.

In DNA, the CDR3 is TGTGCCAGCAGCTTACGTAGTAATGGGGGCAATGAGCAGTTCTTC. The encoded protein is CASSLRSNGGNEQFF. V usage is TRBV7-8 and J usage is TRBJ2-1; D assignment may be TRBD1 or TRBD2 (5 bases each). From germline, CDR1 is SGHVS and CDR2 FQNEAQ. The CDR3 totals 15 residues. Trimming removed 2 bases from V and 6 bases from J, with 14 bases in between.

This chain connects TRBV12-3 or TRBV12-4 to TRBJ1-5; D remains ambiguous. The V gene lost 4 bases and the J gene lost 9 bases, with 13 bases spanning the gap. This CDR3 contains 13 residues. CDR3 sequence: CASSSPGFGPQHF. CDR3 nucleotides: TGTGCCAGCAGTTCCCCTGGTTTTGGGCCCCAGCATTTT.

This clonotype has a handful of counts. The chain carries TRBV28 and TRBJ2-3, with 9 nucleotides matching TRBD2. J was trimmed by 1 base and V by 5 bases; bases with no gene match: 7. Germline values: CDR1 MDHEN, CDR2 SYDVKM. The CDR3 runs 16 residues. CDR3 DNA sequence: TGTGCCAGCAGTGCCCGACTAGCGGAGCGCACAGATACGCAGTATTTT. Translating it yields CASSARLAERTDTQYF.